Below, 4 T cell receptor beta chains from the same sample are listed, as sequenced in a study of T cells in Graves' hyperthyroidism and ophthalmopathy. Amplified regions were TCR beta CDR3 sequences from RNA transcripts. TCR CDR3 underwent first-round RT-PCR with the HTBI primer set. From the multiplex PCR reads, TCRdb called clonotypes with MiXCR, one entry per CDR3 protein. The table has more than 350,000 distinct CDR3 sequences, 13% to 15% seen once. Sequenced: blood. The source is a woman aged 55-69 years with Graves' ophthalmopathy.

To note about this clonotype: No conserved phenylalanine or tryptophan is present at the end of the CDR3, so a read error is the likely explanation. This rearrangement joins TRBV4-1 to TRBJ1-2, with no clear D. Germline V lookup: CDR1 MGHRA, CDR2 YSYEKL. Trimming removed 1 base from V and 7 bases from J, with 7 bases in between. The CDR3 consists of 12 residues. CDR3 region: CASSQVSGGYTL. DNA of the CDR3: TGCGCCAGCAGCCAAGTTTCGGGTGGCTACACCCTC.

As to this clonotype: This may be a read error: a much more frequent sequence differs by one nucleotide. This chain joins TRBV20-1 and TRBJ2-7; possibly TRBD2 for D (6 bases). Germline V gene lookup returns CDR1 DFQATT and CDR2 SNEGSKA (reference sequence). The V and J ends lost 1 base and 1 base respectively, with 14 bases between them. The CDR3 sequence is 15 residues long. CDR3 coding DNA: TGCAGTGCTAGAGGCGGGGCAGAGGCTTCCTACGAGCAGTACTTC. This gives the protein CSARGGAEASYEQYF.

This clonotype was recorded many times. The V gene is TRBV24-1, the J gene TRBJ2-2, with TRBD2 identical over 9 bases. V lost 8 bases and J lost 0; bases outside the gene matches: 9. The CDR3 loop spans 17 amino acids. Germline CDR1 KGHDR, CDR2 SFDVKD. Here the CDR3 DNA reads TGTGCCACCAATCCCGGGACTAGCAGAGCGAACACCGGGGAGCTGTTTTTT. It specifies CATNPGTSRANTGELFF.

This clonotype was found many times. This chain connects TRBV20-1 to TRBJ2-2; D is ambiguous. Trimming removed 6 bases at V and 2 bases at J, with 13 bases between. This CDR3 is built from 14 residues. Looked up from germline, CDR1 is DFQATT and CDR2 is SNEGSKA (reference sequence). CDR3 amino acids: CSAKDMLNTGELFF. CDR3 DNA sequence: TGCAGTGCCAAAGACATGCTAAACACCGGGGAGCTGTTTTTT.